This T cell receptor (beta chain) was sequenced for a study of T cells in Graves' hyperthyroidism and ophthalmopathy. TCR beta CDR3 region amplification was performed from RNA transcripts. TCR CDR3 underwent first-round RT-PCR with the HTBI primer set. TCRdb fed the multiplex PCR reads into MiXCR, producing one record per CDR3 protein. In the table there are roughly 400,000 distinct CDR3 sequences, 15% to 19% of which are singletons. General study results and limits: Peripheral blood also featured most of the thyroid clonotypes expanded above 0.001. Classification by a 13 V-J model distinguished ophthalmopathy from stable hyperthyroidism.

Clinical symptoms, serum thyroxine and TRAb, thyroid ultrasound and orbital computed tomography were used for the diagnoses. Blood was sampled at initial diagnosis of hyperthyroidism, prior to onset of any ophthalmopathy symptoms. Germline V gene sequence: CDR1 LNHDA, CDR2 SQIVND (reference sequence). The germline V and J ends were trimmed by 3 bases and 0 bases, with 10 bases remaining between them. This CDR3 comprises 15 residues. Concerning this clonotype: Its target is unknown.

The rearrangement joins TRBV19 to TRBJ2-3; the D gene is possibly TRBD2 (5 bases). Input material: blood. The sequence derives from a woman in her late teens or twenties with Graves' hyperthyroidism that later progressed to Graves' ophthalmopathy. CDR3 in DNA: TGTGCCAGTAGTATTGGAGCGGCTAGCACAGATACGCAGTATTTT. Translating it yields CASSIGAASTDTQYF.